This T cell receptor (beta chain) was retrieved from a study of CD8 T cells in Susac syndrome. Reverse transcription of about 0.5 to 1 ug RNA was carried out with random hexamers. One entry per CDR3 protein, called by TCRdb with MiXCR from the immunoSEQ multiplex PCR reads. Here the sample spans 130,000 or so distinct CDR3 sequences, under 95% being singletons. Trimming cost V 0 bases and J 7 bases, with 12 bases left between them. Germline CDR1 is MGHRA and CDR2 is YSYEKL. The CDR3 totals 14 residues. The study sequenced TCR beta in blood CD8+ and CD4+ T cells. The TCR was taken from a human donor with multiple sclerosis. The rearrangement links TRBV4-1 to TRBJ1-1; a weak D match, TRBD1 (5 bases). The sample consisted of CD8+ T cells from PBMCs. CDR3 region: CASSQDLKGIEAFF. As DNA, the CDR3 is TGCGCCAGCAGCCAAGACCTCAAGGGGATTGAAGCTTTCTTT.